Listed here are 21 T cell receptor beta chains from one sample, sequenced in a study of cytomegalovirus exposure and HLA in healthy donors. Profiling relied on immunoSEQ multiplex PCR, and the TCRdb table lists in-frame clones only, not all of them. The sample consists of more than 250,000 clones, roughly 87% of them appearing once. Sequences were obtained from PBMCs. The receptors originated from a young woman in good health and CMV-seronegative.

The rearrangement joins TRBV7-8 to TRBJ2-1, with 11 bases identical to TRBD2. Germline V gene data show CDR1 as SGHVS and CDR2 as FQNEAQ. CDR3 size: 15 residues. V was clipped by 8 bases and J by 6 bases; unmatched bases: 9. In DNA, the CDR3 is TGTGCCAGCGGAAGACTAGCGGGATTCGTCAATGAGCAGTTCTTC. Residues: CASGRLAGFVNEQFF.

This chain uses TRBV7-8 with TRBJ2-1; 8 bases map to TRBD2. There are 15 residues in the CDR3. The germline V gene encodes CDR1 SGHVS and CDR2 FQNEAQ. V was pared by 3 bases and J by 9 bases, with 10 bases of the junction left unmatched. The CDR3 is CASSFRPGGPGEQFF. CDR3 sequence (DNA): TGTGCCAGCAGCTTCCGTCCGGGAGGGCCTGGTGAGCAGTTCTTC.

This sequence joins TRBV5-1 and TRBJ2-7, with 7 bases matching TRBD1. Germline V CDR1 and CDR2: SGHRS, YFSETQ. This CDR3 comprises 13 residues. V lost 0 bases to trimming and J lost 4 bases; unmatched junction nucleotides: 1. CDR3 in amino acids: CASSLEGQYEQYF. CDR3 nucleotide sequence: TGCGCCAGCAGCTTGGAGGGACAGTACGAGCAGTACTTC.

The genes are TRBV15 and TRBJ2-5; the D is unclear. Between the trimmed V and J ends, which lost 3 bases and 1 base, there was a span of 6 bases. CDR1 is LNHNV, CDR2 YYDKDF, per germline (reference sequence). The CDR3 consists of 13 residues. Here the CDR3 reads CATSSNGQETQYF. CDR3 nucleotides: TGTGCCACCAGCAGTAACGGCCAAGAGACCCAGTACTTC. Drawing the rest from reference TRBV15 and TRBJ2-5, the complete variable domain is DAMVIQNPRYQVTQFGKPVTLSCSQTLNHNVMYWYQQKSSQAPKLLFHYYDKDFNNEADTPDNFQSRRPNTSFCFLDIRSPGLGDTAMYLCATSSNGQETQYFGPGTRLLVL.

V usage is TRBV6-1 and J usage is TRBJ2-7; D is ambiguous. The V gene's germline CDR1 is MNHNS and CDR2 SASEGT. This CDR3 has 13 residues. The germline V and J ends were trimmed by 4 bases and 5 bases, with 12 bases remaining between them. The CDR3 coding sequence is TGTGCCAGCAGTGGGAGCCATATCCACGAGCAGTACTTC. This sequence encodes CASSGSHIHEQYF.

The CDR3 DNA reads as TGTGCCATCAATGGACAGGAGTCTTCTAACTATGGCTACACCTTC. This encodes CAINGQESSNYGYTF. V and J are TRBV10-3 and TRBJ1-2, with TRBD1 matching over 7 bases. This CDR3 is built from 15 residues. The V gene end was trimmed by 7 bases and the J gene end by 0 bases; junction bases not matched to a gene: 8. Germline assignment: CDR1 ENHRY and CDR2 SYGVKD.

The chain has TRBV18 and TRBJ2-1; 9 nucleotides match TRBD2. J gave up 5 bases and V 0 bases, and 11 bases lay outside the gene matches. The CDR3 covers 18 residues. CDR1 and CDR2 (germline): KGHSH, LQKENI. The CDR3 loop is CASSPPSVSGSSNNEQFF. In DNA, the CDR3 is TGTGCCAGCTCACCACCGTCGGTTAGCGGGAGTTCGAACAATGAGCAGTTCTTC.

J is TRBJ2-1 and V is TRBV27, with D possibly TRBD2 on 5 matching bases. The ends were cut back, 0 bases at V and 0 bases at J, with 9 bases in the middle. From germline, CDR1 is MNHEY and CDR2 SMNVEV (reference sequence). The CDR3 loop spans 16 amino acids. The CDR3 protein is CASSLSAGNSYNEQFF. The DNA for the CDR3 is TGTGCCAGCAGTTTATCCGCGGGTAACTCCTACAATGAGCAGTTCTTC.

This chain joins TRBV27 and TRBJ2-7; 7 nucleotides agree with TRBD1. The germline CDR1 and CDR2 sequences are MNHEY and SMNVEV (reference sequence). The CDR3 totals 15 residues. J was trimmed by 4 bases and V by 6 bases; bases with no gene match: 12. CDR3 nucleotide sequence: TGTGCCAGCAGCTTCGGACAGGAATTAACTTACGAGCAGTACTTC. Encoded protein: CASSFGQELTYEQYF.

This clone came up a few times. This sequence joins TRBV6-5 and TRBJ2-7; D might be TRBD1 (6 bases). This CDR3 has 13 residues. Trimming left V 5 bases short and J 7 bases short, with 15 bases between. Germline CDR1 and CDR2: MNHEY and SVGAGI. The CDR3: CASSRQGNREQYF. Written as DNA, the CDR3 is TGTGCCAGCAGTCGCCAGGGGAATCGGGAGCAGTACTTC.

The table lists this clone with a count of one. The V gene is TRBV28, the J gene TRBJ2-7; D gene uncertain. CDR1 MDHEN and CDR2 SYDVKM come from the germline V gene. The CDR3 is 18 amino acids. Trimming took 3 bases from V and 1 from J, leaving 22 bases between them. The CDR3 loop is CASSFSPGFGLESYEQYF. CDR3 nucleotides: TGTGCCAGCAGTTTCTCCCCTGGATTTGGGCTGGAATCCTACGAGCAGTACTTC. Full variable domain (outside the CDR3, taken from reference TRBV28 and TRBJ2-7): DVKVTQSSRYLVKRTGEKVFLECVQDMDHENMFWYRQDPGLGLRLIYFSYDVKMKEKGDIPEGYSVSREKKERFSLILESASTNQTSMYLCASSFSPGFGLESYEQYFGPGTRLTVT.

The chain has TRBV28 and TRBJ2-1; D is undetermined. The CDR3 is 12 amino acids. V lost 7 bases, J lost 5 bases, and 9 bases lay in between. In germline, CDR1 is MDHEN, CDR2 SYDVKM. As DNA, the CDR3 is TGTGCCAGCACCTACACAGACAATGAGCAGTTCTTC. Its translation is CASTYTDNEQFF.

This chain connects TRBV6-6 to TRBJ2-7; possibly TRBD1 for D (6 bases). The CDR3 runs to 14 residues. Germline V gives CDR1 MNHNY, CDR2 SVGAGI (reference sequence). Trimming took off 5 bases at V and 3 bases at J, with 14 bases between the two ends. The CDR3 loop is CASSKGVSGYEQYF. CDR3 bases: TGTGCCAGCAGTAAGGGGGTTTCGGGCTACGAGCAGTACTTC.

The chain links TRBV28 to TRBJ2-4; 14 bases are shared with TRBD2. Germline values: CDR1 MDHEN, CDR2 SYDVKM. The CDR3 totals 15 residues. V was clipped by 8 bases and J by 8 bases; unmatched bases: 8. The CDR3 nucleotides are TGTGCCAGCGGGTCGGTGACTAGCGGGAGGGACATTCAGTACTTC. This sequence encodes CASGSVTSGRDIQYF.

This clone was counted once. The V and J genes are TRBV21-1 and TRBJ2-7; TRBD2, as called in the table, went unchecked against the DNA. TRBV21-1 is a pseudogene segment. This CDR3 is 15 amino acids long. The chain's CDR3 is CASSSGERGTYEQYF. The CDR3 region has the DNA TGTGCCAGCAGCAGTGGCGAGCGGGGGACCTACGAGCAGTACTTC.

Here the CDR3 DNA reads TGTGCCAGCAGTTTAGCCGTGACAGGGGATGGCGGACAGTACTTC. It specifies CASSLAVTGDGGQYF. The chain employs TRBV27 and TRBJ2-7; 8 bases fit TRBD1. The V gene's germline CDR1 is MNHEY and CDR2 SMNVEV (reference sequence). V lost 2 bases, J lost 10 bases, and 13 bases stayed unmatched. This CDR3 has 15 amino acids.

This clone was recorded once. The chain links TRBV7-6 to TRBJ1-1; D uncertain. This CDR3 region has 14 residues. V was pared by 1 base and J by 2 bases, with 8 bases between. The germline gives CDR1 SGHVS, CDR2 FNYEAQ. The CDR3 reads CASSLEGGNTEAFF. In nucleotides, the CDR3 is TGTGCCAGCAGCTTAGAAGGCGGAAACACTGAAGCTTTCTTT.

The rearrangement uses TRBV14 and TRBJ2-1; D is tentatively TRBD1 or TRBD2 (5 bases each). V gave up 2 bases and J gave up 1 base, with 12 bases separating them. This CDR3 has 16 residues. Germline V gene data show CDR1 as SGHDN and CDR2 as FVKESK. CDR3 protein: CASSQPGRWSYNEQFF. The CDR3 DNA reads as TGTGCCAGCAGCCAACCGGGACGGTGGTCCTACAATGAGCAGTTCTTC.

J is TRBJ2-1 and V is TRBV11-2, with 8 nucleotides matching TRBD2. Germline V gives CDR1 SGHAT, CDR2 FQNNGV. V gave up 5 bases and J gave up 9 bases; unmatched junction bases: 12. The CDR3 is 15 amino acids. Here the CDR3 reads CASSQAHGRVAEQFF. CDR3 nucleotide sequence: TGTGCCAGCAGCCAGGCGCACGGGAGGGTCGCTGAGCAGTTCTTC. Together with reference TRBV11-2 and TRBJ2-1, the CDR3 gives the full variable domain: EAGVAQSPRYKIIEKRQSVAFWCNPISGHATLYWYQQILGQGPKLLIQFQNNGVVDDSQLPKDRFSAERLKGVDSTLKIQPAKLEDSAVYLCASSQAHGRVAEQFFGPGTRLTVL.

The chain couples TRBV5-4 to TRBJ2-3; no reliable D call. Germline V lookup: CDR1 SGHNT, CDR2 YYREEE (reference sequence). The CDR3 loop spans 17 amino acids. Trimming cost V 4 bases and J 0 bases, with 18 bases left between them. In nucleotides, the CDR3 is TGTGCCAGCAGCCCCTCCCCCAGCGACTCTAGCACAGATACGCAGTATTTT. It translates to CASSPSPSDSSTDTQYF.

For the CDR3, the DNA is TGTGCCAGCAGTACCCGATTAAATACAGGGGAGAGGTGGTACGAGCAGTACTTC. Translation: CASSTRLNTGERWYEQYF. The chain links TRBV27 to TRBJ2-7; 7 bases are a match to TRBD1. Germline-derived CDR1 and CDR2 are MNHEY and SMNVEV (reference sequence). The CDR3 sequence is 18 residues long. J was trimmed by 4 bases and V by 5 bases; bases with no gene match: 20.